A selection of T cell receptor beta chains follows, all from one sample in a study of cytomegalovirus exposure and HLA in healthy donors. Method: immunoSEQ multiplex PCR; TCRdb's copy keeps in-frame clones and lacks some. The sample table includes roughly 120,000 clones. The specimen was PBMCs. These receptors all stem from a man aged 25 to 40 in good health and CMV-seronegative. Both conserved end residues are part of each CDR3. A D gene is named only where the DNA matches it firmly. Not all rows give a size; the values are once, few, many and, for expanded clones, a class.

d_gene,j_gene,abundance,v_gene,CDR3nt,CDR3aa
TRBD2,TRBJ2-1,.,TRBV5-1,TGCGCCAGCAGCTTGGAGGGTAGCGGGGACCTGTTCTTC,CASSLEGSGDLFF
TRBD2,TRBJ2-3,.,TRBV5-6,TGTGCCAGCAGCGTGACTAGCGGGGTTAAAACGGATACGCAGTATTTT,CASSVTSGVKTDTQYF
.,TRBJ1-1,.,TRBV10-3,TGTGCCATCGCGGGACTCGTGAACACTGAAGCTTTCTTT,CAIAGLVNTEAFF
.,TRBJ1-5,.,TRBV27,TGTGCCAGCAGGGAGGGGTGGGGTAGCAATCAGCCCCAGCATTTT,CASREGWGSNQPQHF
.,TRBJ1-6,.,TRBV6-5,TGTGCCAGCAGTTACGGAGGGGGGGGGAATTCACCCCTCCACTTT,CASSYGGGGNSPLHF
TRBD1,TRBJ2-7,.,TRBV18,TGTGCCAGCTCACCACACCGAACAGGGGCCTACGAGCAGTACTTC,CASSPHRTGAYEQYF
TRBD1,TRBJ1-2,.,TRBV6-1,TGTGCCAGCAGTGACTTGGACAGGGCGATGGGCTACACCTTC,CASSDLDRAMGYTF
.,TRBJ1-1,medium-sized,TRBV6-5,TGTGCCAGCAGTCGAACAGGGACGAACACTGAAGCTTTCTTT,CASSRTGTNTEAFF
TRBD1,TRBJ1-2,.,TRBV13,TGTGCCAGCAGCAGTGACAGGGGGCTTACCTATGGCTACACCTTC,CASSSDRGLTYGYTF
TRBD2,TRBJ2-7,.,TRBV2,TGTGCCAGCAGTCCTACTAGCGGGGGGTACTACGAGCAGTACTTC,CASSPTSGGYYEQYF
.,TRBJ2-7,.,TRBV6-5,TGTGCCAGCAGTGCGGACGGGAATACCTACGAGCAGTACTTC,CASSADGNTYEQYF
TRBD1,TRBJ1-5,.,TRBV27,TGTGCCAGCAGTTCCGGACTGACAGGGACGGTAGGTCAGCCCCAGCATTTT,CASSSGLTGTVGQPQHF
.,TRBJ2-5,.,TRBV27,TGTGCCAGCAGTACCCGACAGAGCAACCAAGAGACCCAGTACTTC,CASSTRQSNQETQYF
TRBD1,TRBJ1-5,.,TRBV2,TGTGCCAGCAATACAGGGGGCGCAAACAATCAGCCCCAGCATTTT,CASNTGGANNQPQHF
TRBD1,TRBJ1-2,.,TRBV6-5,TGTGCCAGCAGCTGGACAGGGGAGGGAAGCTATGGCTACACCTTC,CASSWTGEGSYGYTF
.,TRBJ1-2,.,TRBV25-1,TGTGCCAGCAGTGAATACAGCAGGTTTGACGATGGCTACACCTTC,CASSEYSRFDDGYTF
TRBD2,TRBJ2-7,.,TRBV6-5,TGTGCCAGCAGTTACTCTGGCGCGGGGGCCTACGAGCAGTACTTC,CASSYSGAGAYEQYF
.,TRBJ1-3,.,TRBV5-6,TGTGCCAGCAGCTTACCTATGGTTGGAAACACCATATATTTT,CASSLPMVGNTIYF
.,TRBJ1-2,.,TRBV21-1,TGTGCCAGCAGCAAACAGGGGTCCAACTATGGCTACACCTTC,CASSKQGSNYGYTF
.,TRBJ1-2,.,TRBV15,TGTGCCACCAGCAGTTCCCCGGGGGGGCTGGGCGGCTACACCTTC,CATSSSPGGLGGYTF
.,TRBJ2-1,.,TRBV19,TGTGCCAGTAGAACTCAGGGTAGGGATGAGCAGTTCTTC,CASRTQGRDEQFF
.,TRBJ1-1,.,TRBV28,TGTGCCAGCATCGAAAGTACAGTATACGGCACTGGGCCTTTCTTT,CASIESTVYGTGPFF
TRBD1,TRBJ2-7,.,TRBV2,TGTGCCAGCAGTGAAGGGACAGGAATGTACGAGCAGTACTTC,CASSEGTGMYEQYF
.,TRBJ2-7,.,TRBV9,TGTGCCAGCAGCGTGGGGCGGGGCCTGACCTACGAGCAGTACTTC,CASSVGRGLTYEQYF
.,TRBJ1-6,.,TRBV13,TGTGCCAGCAGCTTAAGGACAGTGGCCTCGCCACCCCTCCACTTT,CASSLRTVASPPLHF
.,TRBJ2-7,.,TRBV6-5,TGTGCCAGCAGTGCGGACAGCCCCTACGAGCAGTACTTC,CASSADSPYEQYF
TRBD1,TRBJ1-6,.,TRBV30,TGTGCCTGGAGAGGTAACAGGGGGAATTCACCCCTCCACTTT,CAWRGNRGNSPLHF
TRBD2,TRBJ2-2,.,TRBV5-1,TGCGCCAGCAGCTTGGGAAGCGGGGGTGCCGGGGAGCTGTTTTTT,CASSLGSGGAGELFF
TRBD1,TRBJ1-5,.,TRBV27,TGTGCCAGCAGTTCCTTAGGACAGGGGGAGAATCAGCCCCAGCATTTT,CASSSLGQGENQPQHF
TRBD1,TRBJ2-2,.,TRBV5-1,TGCGCCAGCAGCCCATGGGACAGGGGGCCGGGGGAGCTGTTTTTT,CASSPWDRGPGELFF
.,TRBJ2-7,.,TRBV29-1,TGCAGCGTTGAAGATGTGCTGGGGCCGTCCTACGAGCAGTACTTC,CSVEDVLGPSYEQYF
TRBD2,TRBJ2-4,.,TRBV19,TGTGCCAGTAGTATTCTAGCGGATACCAAAAACATTCAGTACTTC,CASSILADTKNIQYF
.,TRBJ2-1,.,TRBV7-9,TGTGCCAGCAGCTTAGACGGGGGCTCCTACAATGAGCAGTTCTTC,CASSLDGGSYNEQFF
TRBD2,TRBJ2-7,.,TRBV13,TGTGCCAGCAGCTTTAGCGGGGGTGGCTCTTACGAGCAGTACTTC,CASSFSGGGSYEQYF
.,TRBJ1-2,.,TRBV18,TGTGCCAGCTCACCGGGCCAGAGCTATGGCTACACCTTC,CASSPGQSYGYTF
.,TRBJ2-7,.,TRBV10-3,TGTGCCGCCCGAGAGGGTTTCCAACCCTACGAGCAGTACTTC,CAAREGFQPYEQYF
TRBD1,TRBJ2-5,.,TRBV7-7,TGTGCCAGCAGCTCACAGGGGGCAGGAGAGACCCAGTACTTC,CASSSQGAGETQYF
.,TRBJ2-5,.,TRBV18,TGTGCCAGCTCACCGCCCGCGACGAGGGAGACCCAGTACTTC,CASSPPATRETQYF
.,TRBJ2-3,.,TRBV19,TGTGCCAGTAGTACGACGGGGTACGGAGATACGCAGTATTTT,CASSTTGYGDTQYF
TRBD1,TRBJ2-7,.,TRBV7-3,TGTGCCAGCAGCGCGGGACAGGGAAGAGACGAGCAGTACTTC,CASSAGQGRDEQYF
.,TRBJ1-2,.,TRBV14,TGTGCCAGCAGCCCGAGGGGGGGGATCTATGGCTACACCTTC,CASSPRGGIYGYTF
TRBD1,TRBJ1-2,.,TRBV7-8,TGTGCCAGCAGCTCGGGACAGGGTAGTATAAACTATGGCTACACCTTC,CASSSGQGSINYGYTF
TRBD1,TRBJ2-3,.,TRBV25-1,TGTGCCAGCAGTGGATGGACAGGTATCACAGATACGCAGTATTTT,CASSGWTGITDTQYF
.,TRBJ2-1,.,TRBV5-4,TGTGCCAGCAGCCCCCGTCCGAGGGGGGGCCGGCAAAATGAGCAGTTCTTC,CASSPRPRGGRQNEQFF
TRBD2,TRBJ2-3,.,TRBV2,TGTGCCAGCAGTGCGAGTACTAGCGTAATGGGAGATACGCAGTATTTT,CASSASTSVMGDTQYF
.,TRBJ1-2,.,TRBV7-9,TGTGCCAGCAGCTTAGTTTCGGGGAACTATGGCTACACCTTC,CASSLVSGNYGYTF
.,TRBJ2-1,.,TRBV7-2,TGTGCCAGCAGCTTAGTTCAGGGCGGCAACAATGAGCAGTTCTTC,CASSLVQGGNNEQFF
.,TRBJ1-3,.,TRBV28,TGTGCCAGCAGTTTTCCGGGACAAGTCTCTGGAAACACCATATATTTT,CASSFPGQVSGNTIYF
TRBD1,TRBJ2-1,.,TRBV5-1,TGCGCCAGCAGCGGCACAGGGGGCCGTGAGCAGTTCTTC,CASSGTGGREQFF
.,TRBJ1-2,.,TRBV5-6,TGTGCCAGCAGCTTGGACTTGGATGGCTACACCTTC,CASSLDLDGYTF
.,TRBJ2-3,.,TRBV14,TGTGCCAGCAGCTCTGCCGAGGGTCGCGATACGCAGTATTTT,CASSSAEGRDTQYF
.,TRBJ2-7,.,TRBV5-6,TGTGCCAGCAGCTTGGCCGCGACCTACGAGCAGTACTTC,CASSLAATYEQYF